Below, 4 T cell receptor beta chains from the same sample are listed, as sequenced in a study of cytomegalovirus exposure and HLA in healthy donors. PCR was performed using 60 Vbeta and 13 Jbeta primers. Profiled with immunoSEQ multiplex PCR; TCRdb holds only in-frame clones, not every one. The data contain about 190,000 clones, roughly three quarters of them singletons. The sequencing sample was made of PBMCs. These receptors came from a woman in her forties or fifties in good health and CMV-seronegative.

The V call is TRBV6-5, the J call TRBJ2-7; D is unresolved. V was trimmed by 6 bases and J by 7 bases, leaving 13 bases between them. Germline CDR1 and CDR2: MNHEY and SVGAGI. The CDR3 has 12 amino acids. The CDR3 bases are TGTGCCAGCAGGTCCTTCGCCGGGGAGCAGTACTTC. Translation: CASRSFAGEQYF.

The V gene is TRBV28, the J gene TRBJ2-5, with a possible D match to TRBD2 (6 bases). V lost 6 bases and J lost 4, with 15 bases in between. Germline assignment: CDR1 MDHEN and CDR2 SYDVKM. The CDR3 spans 14 residues. CDR3 DNA: TGTGCCAGCAGCCTACAACCCGGGGGAGAGACCCAGTACTTC. Amino acids: CASSLQPGGETQYF.

The chain combines TRBV5-1 with TRBJ1-2, with D possibly TRBD1 on 5 matching bases. Germline V gives CDR1 SGHRS, CDR2 YFSETQ. V was shortened by 3 bases and J by 0 bases, with 18 bases between the two germline ends. The CDR3 runs 17 residues. The CDR3 is CASSWSLDRTTNYGYTF. The CDR3 DNA follows: TGCGCCAGCAGCTGGTCCCTCGACAGAACCACTAACTATGGCTACACCTTC.

This clone came up once. This chain uses TRBV5-1 with TRBJ2-1; the D is unclear. CDR3 length: 15 residues. Per germline, CDR1 SGHRS and CDR2 YFSETQ. The ends were cut back, 1 base at V and 0 bases at J, with 8 bases in the middle. The CDR3 nucleotides read TGCGCCAGCAGCTTGCTAAGTTTCTCCTACAATGAGCAGTTCTTC. Its protein is CASSLLSFSYNEQFF.